These 14 T cell receptor beta chains share one sample of origin, sequenced in a study of cytomegalovirus exposure and HLA in healthy donors. PCR primers comprised 60 Vbeta and 13 Jbeta primers. The protocol was immunoSEQ multiplex PCR, while the TCRdb copy is restricted to in-frame clones and leaves out a portion. This sample's table reports some 70,000 clones. The sequenced material came from PBMCs. These receptors were collected from a middle-aged man in good health and CMV-seronegative.

The V gene is TRBV7-2, the J gene TRBJ2-3; D ambiguous. This CDR3 spans 13 amino acids. Germline assignment: CDR1 SGHTA and CDR2 FQGNSA. The V gene lost 7 bases and the J gene lost 1 base, with 9 bases spanning the gap. The CDR3 bases are TGTGCCAGCAAGTCCCTACGCACAGATACGCAGTATTTT. Translating gives CASKSLRTDTQYF.

V is TRBV28 and J is TRBJ2-7; 8 nucleotides match TRBD2. V trimming: 1 base; J trimming: 6 bases; junction bases outside the gene matches: 11. The CDR3 length is 16 residues. The V gene's germline CDR1 is MDHEN and CDR2 SYDVKM. CDR3 protein: CASSLLGTSDWGEQYF. The CDR3 DNA sequence: TGTGCCAGCAGTTTATTGGGGACTAGTGACTGGGGCGAGCAGTACTTC.

V usage is TRBV5-4 and J usage is TRBJ2-6; 7 bases fit TRBD1. V gave up 0 bases and J gave up 0 bases; unmatched junction bases: 0. The germline CDR1 and CDR2 sequences are SGHNT and YYREEE (reference sequence). CDR3 size: 16 residues. Here the CDR3 reads CASSLGQGSGANVLTF. CDR3 in DNA: TGTGCCAGCAGCTTGGGACAGGGCTCTGGGGCCAACGTCCTGACTTTC.

The gene calls are TRBV10-1 and TRBJ2-5; the D gene is possibly TRBD1 (6 bases). V gave up 4 bases and J gave up 4 bases, with 16 bases separating them. Germline-derived CDR1 and CDR2 are WNHNN and SYGVQD (reference sequence). The CDR3 is made up of 15 amino acids. DNA of the CDR3: TGCGCCAGCAGTGGCACCGGGACATCGTCAGAGACCCAGTACTTC. Translating it yields CASSGTGTSSETQYF.

The rearrangement links TRBV4-1 to TRBJ2-3, with D maybe TRBD2 (6 bases). Germline-derived CDR1 and CDR2 are MGHRA and YSYEKL. CDR3 size: 15 residues. V was cut by 3 bases and J by 0 bases, with 10 bases left in between. The CDR3 DNA reads TGCGCCAGCAGCCATAGCGGAGCTAGCACAGATACGCAGTATTTT. Translation: CASSHSGASTDTQYF.

The gene calls are TRBV29-1 and TRBJ1-2, with TRBD1 as a possible D gene (6 bases). Germline V gene data show CDR1 as SQVTM and CDR2 as ANQGSEA. The CDR3 has 13 residues. Trimming pared 6 bases from V and 1 base from J, leaving 12 bases between. The CDR3 nucleotides read TGCAGCGTAGACCCGGGACATAACTATGGCTACACCTTC. This encodes CSVDPGHNYGYTF.

The rearrangement uses TRBV5-5 and TRBJ2-2, with D possibly matching TRBD2 (6 bases). V was cut by 4 bases and J by 1 base, with 17 bases left in between. The CDR3 runs 17 residues. Germline CDR1 reads SGHKS; CDR2 reads YYEKEE (reference sequence). Here the CDR3 reads CASSRIGAGLNTGELFF. The CDR3 bases are TGTGCCAGCAGCAGAATAGGGGCGGGACTGAACACCGGGGAGCTGTTTTTT.

The chain links TRBV29-1 to TRBJ1-1, with TRBD1 matching over 7 bases. V trimming: 0 bases; J trimming: 0 bases; junction bases outside the gene matches: 1. The germline gives CDR1 SQVTM, CDR2 ANQGSEA. The CDR3 loop spans 14 amino acids. The CDR3 nucleotides are TGCAGCGTTGAAGAGGGGACAGTGAACACTGAAGCTTTCTTT. This encodes CSVEEGTVNTEAFF. The full variable domain, rest sourced from reference TRBV29-1 and TRBJ1-1, is SAVISQKPSRDICQRGTSLTIQCQVDSQVTMMFWYRQQPGQSLTLIATANQGSEATYESGFVIDKFPISRPNLTFSTLTVSNMSPEDSSIYLCSVEEGTVNTEAFFGQGTRLTVV.

The chain uses TRBV28 and TRBJ1-5; 8 positions match TRBD1. CDR3 size: 15 residues. Germline assignment: CDR1 MDHEN and CDR2 SYDVKM. The V gene end was trimmed by 6 bases and the J gene end by 2 bases; junction bases not matched to a gene: 6. The CDR3 is CASRPDRDRNQPQHF. CDR3 DNA: TGTGCCAGCAGACCGGACAGGGACCGCAATCAGCCCCAGCATTTT.

The V call is TRBV5-1, the J call TRBJ2-1, with 10 bases fitting TRBD2. This CDR3 has 18 residues. V shed 0 bases, J shed 2 bases, and the junction held 8 bases outside the gene matches. Germline CDR1 SGHRS, CDR2 YFSETQ. The CDR3 reads CASSLVASGRGAYNEQFF. The CDR3, as DNA: TGCGCCAGCAGCTTGGTGGCTAGCGGGAGAGGCGCCTACAATGAGCAGTTCTTC.

This chain uses TRBV2 with TRBJ1-6; 7 bases agree with TRBD1. Germline V gene data show CDR1 as SNHLY and CDR2 as FYNNEI. The junction had 0 bases not matched to a gene; V was cut back by 6 bases and J by 4 bases. This CDR3 has 13 amino acids. The chain's CDR3 is CASRGQYNSPLHF. Here the CDR3 DNA reads TGTGCCAGCAGGGGACAGTATAATTCACCCCTCCACTTT.

The chain uses TRBV10-1 and TRBJ2-2; 14 bases match TRBD2. This CDR3 has 18 residues. Germline V CDR1 and CDR2: WNHNN, SYGVQD (reference sequence). With V trimmed by 6 bases and J by 4 bases, 10 bases remained unmatched. The CDR3 DNA follows: TGCGCCAGCAGCGGGACTAGCGGGAGTTACCATGGCACCGGGGAGCTGTTTTTT. Translating gives CASSGTSGSYHGTGELFF.

The V call is TRBV10-3, the J call TRBJ2-7; no reliable D call. V lost 3 bases and J 2 bases, leaving 8 bases between the germline ends. The germline V gene encodes CDR1 ENHRY and CDR2 SYGVKD. CDR3 length: 13 residues. In DNA form, the CDR3 reads TGTGCCATCAGTGACTCAGTCACCTACGAGCAGTACTTC. It yields the protein CAISDSVTYEQYF.

V and J are TRBV5-6 and TRBJ2-7; 7 bases agree with TRBD2. The junction had 5 bases not matched to a gene; V was cut back by 4 bases and J by 10 bases. Germline V gene sequence: CDR1 SGHDT, CDR2 YYEEEE. This CDR3 comprises 11 residues. In DNA form, the CDR3 reads TGTGCCAGCAGCGGAAGCGGGAATCAGTACTTC. Encoded protein: CASSGSGNQYF.